This T cell receptor beta chain was documented in a study of OX40 agonist ivuxolimab in advanced cancers. Some clones are missing from TCRdb's copy, which holds only in-frame ones; the method was immunoSEQ multiplex PCR. This table holds fewer than 25,000 clones, approximately 83% found once. This CDR3 has 13 amino acids. Per germline, CDR1 MNHNS and CDR2 SASEGT. Trimming took off 6 bases at V and 4 bases at J, with 9 bases between the two ends. The chain links TRBV6-1 to TRBJ2-2, with TRBD2 as a possible D gene (5 bases). The specimen comprised CD4+ or CD8+ T cells sorted from blood, sampled in a trial of the OX40 agonist ivuxolimab. This receptor was obtained from an adult with an advanced solid tumor such as melanoma, head and neck, liver or kidney cancer. CDR3 sequence: CASRGDSTGELFF. The DNA for the CDR3 is TGTGCCAGCAGGGGAGATAGCACCGGGGAGCTGTTTTTT.